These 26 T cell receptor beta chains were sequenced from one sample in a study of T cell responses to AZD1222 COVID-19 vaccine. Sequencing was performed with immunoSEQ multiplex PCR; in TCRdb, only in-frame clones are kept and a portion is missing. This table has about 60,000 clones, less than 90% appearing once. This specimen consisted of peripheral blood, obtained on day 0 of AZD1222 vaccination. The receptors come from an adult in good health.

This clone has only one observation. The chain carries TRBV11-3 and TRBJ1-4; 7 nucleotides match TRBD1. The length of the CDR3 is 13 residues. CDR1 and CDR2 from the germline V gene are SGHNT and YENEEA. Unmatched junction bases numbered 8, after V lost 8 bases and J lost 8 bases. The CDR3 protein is CASLRDSGEKLFF. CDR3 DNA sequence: TGTGCCAGCTTACGGGACAGCGGGGAAAAACTGTTTTTT.

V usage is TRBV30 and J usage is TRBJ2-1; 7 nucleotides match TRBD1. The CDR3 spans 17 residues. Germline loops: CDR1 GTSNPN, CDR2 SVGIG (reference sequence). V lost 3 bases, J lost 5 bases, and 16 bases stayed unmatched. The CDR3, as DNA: TGTGCCTGGAGCCGAACCCACACCATACAGGGGAACAATGAGCAGTTCTTC. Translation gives CAWSRTHTIQGNNEQFF. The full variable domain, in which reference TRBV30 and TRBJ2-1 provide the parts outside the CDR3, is SQTIHQWPATLVQPVGSPLSLECTVEGTSNPNLYWYRQAAGRGLQLLFYSVGIGQISSEVPQNLSASRPQDRQFILSSKKLLLSDSGFYLCAWSRTHTIQGNNEQFFGPGTRLTVL.

The CDR3 DNA follows: TGTGCCTGGAGTCGTACCATACAACAGGGGGCGCAGTATGGCTACACCTTC. Encoded protein: CAWSRTIQQGAQYGYTF. The J gene is TRBJ1-2, the V gene TRBV30; 9 bases are a match to TRBD1. Trimming took 2 bases from V and 5 from J; bases not matched to a gene: 15. The CDR3 runs 17 residues. CDR1 GTSNPN and CDR2 SVGIG come from the germline V gene (reference sequence). The complete variable domain, with remaining parts taken from reference TRBV30 and TRBJ1-2, reads SQTIHQWPATLVQPVGSPLSLECTVEGTSNPNLYWYRQAAGRGLQLLFYSVGIGQISSEVPQNLSASRPQDRQFILSSKKLLLSDSGFYLCAWSRTIQQGAQYGYTFGSGTRLTVV.

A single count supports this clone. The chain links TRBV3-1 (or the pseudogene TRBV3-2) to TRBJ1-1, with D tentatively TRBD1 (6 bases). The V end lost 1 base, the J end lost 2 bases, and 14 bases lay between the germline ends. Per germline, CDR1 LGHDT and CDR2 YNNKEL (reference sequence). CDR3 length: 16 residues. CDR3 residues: CASSQGVGGFNTEAFF. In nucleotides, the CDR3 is TGTGCCAGCAGCCAAGGGGTAGGGGGATTTAACACTGAAGCTTTCTTT.

CDR3 in amino acids: CAWSVSGARTDTQYF. In DNA form, the CDR3 reads TGTGCCTGGAGTGTAAGCGGGGCCCGCACAGATACGCAGTATTTT. V and J are TRBV30 and TRBJ2-3; TRBD2 matches at 7 bases. Trimming removed 0 bases from V and 1 base from J; junction bases left unmatched: 4. CDR1 GTSNPN and CDR2 SVGIG come from the germline V gene (reference sequence). This CDR3 contains 15 residues.

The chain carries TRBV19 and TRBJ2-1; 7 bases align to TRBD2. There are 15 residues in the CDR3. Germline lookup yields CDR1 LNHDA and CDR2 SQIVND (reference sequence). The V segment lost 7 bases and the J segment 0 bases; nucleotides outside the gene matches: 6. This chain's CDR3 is CASTPAGRSYNEQFF. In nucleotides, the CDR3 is TGTGCCAGTACCCCAGCGGGACGCTCCTACAATGAGCAGTTCTTC. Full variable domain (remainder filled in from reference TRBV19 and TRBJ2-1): DGGITQSPKYLFRKEGQNVTLSCEQNLNHDAMYWYRQDPGQGLRLIYYSQIVNDFQKGDIAEGYSVSREKKESFPLTVTSAQKNPTAFYLCASTPAGRSYNEQFFGPGTRLTVL.

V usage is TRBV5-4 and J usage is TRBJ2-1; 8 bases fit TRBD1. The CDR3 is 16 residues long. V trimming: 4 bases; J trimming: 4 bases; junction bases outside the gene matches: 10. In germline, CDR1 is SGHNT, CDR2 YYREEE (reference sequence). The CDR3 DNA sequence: TGTGCCAGCAGCCCAGGACAGGGCGCGCTATACAATGAGCAGTTCTTC. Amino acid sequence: CASSPGQGALYNEQFF.

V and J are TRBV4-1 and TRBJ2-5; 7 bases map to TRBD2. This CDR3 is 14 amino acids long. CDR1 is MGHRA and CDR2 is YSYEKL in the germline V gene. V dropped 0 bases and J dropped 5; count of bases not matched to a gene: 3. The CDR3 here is CASSQDQGGETQYF. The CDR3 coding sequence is TGCGCCAGCAGCCAAGATCAGGGAGGGGAGACCCAGTACTTC.

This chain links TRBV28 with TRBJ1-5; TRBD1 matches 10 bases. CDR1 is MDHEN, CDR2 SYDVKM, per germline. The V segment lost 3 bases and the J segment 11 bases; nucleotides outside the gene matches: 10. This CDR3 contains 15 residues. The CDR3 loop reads CASSLSGTGARAQHF. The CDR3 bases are TGTGCCAGCAGTTTGTCCGGGACAGGGGCCAGAGCCCAGCATTTT.

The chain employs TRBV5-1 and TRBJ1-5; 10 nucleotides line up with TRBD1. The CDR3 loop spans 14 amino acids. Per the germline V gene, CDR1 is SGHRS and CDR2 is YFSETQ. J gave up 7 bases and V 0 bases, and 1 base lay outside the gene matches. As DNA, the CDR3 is TGCGCCAGCAGCTTGGGACAGGGGGCCCAGCCCCAGCATTTT. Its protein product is CASSLGQGAQPQHF.

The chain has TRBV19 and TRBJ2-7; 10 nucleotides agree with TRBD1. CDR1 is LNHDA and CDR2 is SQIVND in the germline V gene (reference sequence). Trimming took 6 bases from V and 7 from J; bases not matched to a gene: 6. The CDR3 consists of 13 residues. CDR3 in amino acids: CASRRDRGGEQYF. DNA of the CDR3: TGTGCCAGTAGACGGGACAGGGGAGGTGAGCAGTACTTC.

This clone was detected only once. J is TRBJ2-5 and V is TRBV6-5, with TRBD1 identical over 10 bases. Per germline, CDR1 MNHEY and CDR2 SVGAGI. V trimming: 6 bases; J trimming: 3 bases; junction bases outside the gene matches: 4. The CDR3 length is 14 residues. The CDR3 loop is CASRRQGAKETQYF. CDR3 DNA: TGTGCCAGCAGGCGACAGGGGGCAAAAGAGACCCAGTACTTC.

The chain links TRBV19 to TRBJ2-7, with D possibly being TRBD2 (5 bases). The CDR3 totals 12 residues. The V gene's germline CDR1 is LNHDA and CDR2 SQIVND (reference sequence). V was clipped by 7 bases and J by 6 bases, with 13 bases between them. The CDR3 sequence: CASTGGGGEQYF. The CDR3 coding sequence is TGTGCCAGTACCGGCGGCGGAGGCGAGCAGTACTTC.

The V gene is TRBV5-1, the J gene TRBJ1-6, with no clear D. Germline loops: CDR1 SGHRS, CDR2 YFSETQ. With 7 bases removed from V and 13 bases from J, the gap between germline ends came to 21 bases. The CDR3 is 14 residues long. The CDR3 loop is CASSQALPRDPLHF. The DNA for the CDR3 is TGCGCCAGCTCCCAGGCCCTGCCGAGGGATCCCCTCCACTTT.

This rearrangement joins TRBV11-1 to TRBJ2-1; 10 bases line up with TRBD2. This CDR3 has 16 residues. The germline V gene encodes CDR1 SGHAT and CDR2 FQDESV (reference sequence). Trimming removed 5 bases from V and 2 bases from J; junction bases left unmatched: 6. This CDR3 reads CASSPSSGGTYNEQFF. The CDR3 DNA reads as TGTGCCAGCAGCCCCTCTAGCGGGGGAACCTACAATGAGCAGTTCTTC.

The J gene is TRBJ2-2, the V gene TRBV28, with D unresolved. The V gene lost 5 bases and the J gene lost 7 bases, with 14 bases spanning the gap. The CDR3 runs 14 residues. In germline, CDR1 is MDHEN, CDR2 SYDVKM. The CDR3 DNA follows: TGTGCCAGCAGTCCTGGATGGGCCCACGGGGAGCTGTTTTTT. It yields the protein CASSPGWAHGELFF.

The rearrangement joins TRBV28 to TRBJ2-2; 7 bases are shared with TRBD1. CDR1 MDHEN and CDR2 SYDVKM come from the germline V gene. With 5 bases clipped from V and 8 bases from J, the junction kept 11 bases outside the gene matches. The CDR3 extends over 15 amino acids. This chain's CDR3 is CASSAFGDSFGELFF. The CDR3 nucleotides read TGTGCCAGCAGTGCGTTTGGGGACAGTTTTGGGGAGCTGTTTTTT.

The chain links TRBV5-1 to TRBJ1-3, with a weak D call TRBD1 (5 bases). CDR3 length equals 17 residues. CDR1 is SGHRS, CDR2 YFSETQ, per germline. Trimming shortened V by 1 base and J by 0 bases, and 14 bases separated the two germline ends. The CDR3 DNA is TGCGCCAGCAGCTTGAGAGGGGTGACAGACTCTGGAAACACCATATATTTT. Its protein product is CASSLRGVTDSGNTIYF. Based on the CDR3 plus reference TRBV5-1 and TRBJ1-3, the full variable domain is KAGVTQTPRYLIKTRGQQVTLSCSPISGHRSVSWYQQTPGQGLQFLFEYFSETQRNKGNFPGRFSGRQFSNSRSEMNVSTLELGDSALYLCASSLRGVTDSGNTIYFGEGSWLTVV.

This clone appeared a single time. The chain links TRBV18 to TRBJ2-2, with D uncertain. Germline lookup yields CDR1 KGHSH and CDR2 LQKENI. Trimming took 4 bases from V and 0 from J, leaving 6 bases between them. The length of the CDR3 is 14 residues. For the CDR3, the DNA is TGTGCCAGCTCACTCACAACGAACACCGGGGAGCTGTTTTTT. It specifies CASSLTTNTGELFF.

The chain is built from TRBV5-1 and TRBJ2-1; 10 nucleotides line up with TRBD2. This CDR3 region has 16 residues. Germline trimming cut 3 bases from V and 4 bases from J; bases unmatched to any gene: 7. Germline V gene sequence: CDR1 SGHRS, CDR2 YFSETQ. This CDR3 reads CASSSPSGGIYNEQFF. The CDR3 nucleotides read TGCGCCAGCAGCTCCCCTAGCGGGGGAATTTACAATGAGCAGTTCTTC.

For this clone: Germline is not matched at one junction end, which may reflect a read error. The CDR3 sequence is CASSQERSGFHF. The CDR3 DNA sequence: TGTGCCAGCAGCCAAGAACGGTCCGGGTTTCACTTC. The gene calls are TRBV3-1 (or the pseudogene TRBV3-2) and TRBJ2-7, with unresolved D. CDR3 length: 12 residues. Germline CDR1 LGHDT, CDR2 YNNKEL (reference sequence).

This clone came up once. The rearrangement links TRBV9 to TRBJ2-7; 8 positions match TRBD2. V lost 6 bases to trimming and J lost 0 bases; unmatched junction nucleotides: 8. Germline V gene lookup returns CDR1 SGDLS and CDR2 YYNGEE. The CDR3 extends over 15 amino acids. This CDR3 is CASNERGTPSYEQYF. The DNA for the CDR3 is TGTGCCAGCAATGAGCGGGGGACTCCCTCCTACGAGCAGTACTTC.

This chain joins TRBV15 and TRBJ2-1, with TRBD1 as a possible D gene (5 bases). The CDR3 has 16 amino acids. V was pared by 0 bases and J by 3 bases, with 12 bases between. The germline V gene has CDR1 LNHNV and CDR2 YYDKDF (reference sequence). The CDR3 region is CATSRDSRTFYNEQFF. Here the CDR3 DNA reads TGTGCCACCAGCAGAGATTCCCGGACATTCTACAATGAGCAGTTCTTC. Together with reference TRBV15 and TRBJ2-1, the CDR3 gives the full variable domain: DAMVIQNPRYQVTQFGKPVTLSCSQTLNHNVMYWYQQKSSQAPKLLFHYYDKDFNNEADTPDNFQSRRPNTSFCFLDIRSPGLGDTAMYLCATSRDSRTFYNEQFFGPGTRLTVL.

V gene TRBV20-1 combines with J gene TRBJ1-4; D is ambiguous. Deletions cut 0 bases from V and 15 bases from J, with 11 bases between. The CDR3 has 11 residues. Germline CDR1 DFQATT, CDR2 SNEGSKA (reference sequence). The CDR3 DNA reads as TGCAGTGCTAGAGATTTAGGAACGATGTTTTTT. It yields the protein CSARDLGTMFF.

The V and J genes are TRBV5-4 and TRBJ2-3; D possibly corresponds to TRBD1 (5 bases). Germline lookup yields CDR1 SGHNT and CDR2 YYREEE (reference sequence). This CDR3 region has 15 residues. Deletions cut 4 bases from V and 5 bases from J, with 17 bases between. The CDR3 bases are TGTGCCAGCAGCAGACGACAGTCCCAGCGAGATACGCAGTATTTT. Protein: CASSRRQSQRDTQYF. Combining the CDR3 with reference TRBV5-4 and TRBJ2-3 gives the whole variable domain ETGVTQSPTHLIKTRGQQVTLRCSSQSGHNTVSWYQQALGQGPQFIFQYYREEENGRGNFPPRFSGLQFPNYSSELNVNALELDDSALYLCASSRRQSQRDTQYFGPGTRLTVL.

Here the CDR3 reads CASSVQGYNGYTF. Here the CDR3 DNA reads TGTGCCAGCAGCGTTCAGGGTTATAATGGCTACACCTTC. The chain combines TRBV11-1 with TRBJ1-2; D might be TRBD1 (5 bases). V was pared by 5 bases and J by 6 bases, with 13 bases between. CDR3 length: 13 residues. Germline V gives CDR1 SGHAT, CDR2 FQDESV (reference sequence).